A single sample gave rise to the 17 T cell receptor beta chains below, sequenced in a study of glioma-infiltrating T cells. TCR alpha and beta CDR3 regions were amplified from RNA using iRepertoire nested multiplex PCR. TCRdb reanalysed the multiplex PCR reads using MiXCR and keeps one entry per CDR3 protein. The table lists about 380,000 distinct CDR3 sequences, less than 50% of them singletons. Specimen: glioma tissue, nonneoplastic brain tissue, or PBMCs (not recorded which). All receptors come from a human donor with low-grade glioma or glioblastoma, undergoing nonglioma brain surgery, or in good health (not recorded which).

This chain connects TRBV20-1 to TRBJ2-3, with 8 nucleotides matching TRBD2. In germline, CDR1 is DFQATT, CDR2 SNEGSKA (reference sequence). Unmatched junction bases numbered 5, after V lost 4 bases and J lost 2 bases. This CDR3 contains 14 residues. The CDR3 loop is CSANRLANTDTQYF. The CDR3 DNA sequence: TGCAGTGCTAACCGACTAGCGAACACAGATACGCAGTATTTT.

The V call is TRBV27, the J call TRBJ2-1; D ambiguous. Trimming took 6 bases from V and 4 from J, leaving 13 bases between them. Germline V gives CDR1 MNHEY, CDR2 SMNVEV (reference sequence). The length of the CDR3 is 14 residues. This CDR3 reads CASSQAGWYNEQFF. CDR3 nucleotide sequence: TGTGCCAGCAGCCAGGCCGGGTGGTACAATGAGCAGTTCTTC.

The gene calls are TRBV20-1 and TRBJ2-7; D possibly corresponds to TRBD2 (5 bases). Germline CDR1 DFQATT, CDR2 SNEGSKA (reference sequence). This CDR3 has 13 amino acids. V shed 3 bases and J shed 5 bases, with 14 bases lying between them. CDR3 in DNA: TGCAGTGCTAGCCCCTCGCCCGGGGACGAGCAGTACTTC. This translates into CSASPSPGDEQYF.

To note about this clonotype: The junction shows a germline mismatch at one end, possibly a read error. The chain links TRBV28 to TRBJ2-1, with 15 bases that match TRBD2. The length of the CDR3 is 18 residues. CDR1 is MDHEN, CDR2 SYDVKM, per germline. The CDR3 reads CASSQGLAGGMSSDEQFF. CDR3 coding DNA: TGCGCCAGCAGCCAAGGACTAGCGGGAGGGATGAGTAGCGATGAGCAGTTCTTC.

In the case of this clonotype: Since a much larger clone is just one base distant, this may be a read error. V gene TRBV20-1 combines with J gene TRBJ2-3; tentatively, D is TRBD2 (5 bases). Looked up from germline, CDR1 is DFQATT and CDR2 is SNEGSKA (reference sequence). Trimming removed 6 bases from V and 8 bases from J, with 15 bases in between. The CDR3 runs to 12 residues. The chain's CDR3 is CSAKLGGVTQYF. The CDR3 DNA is TGCAGTGCGAAACTAGGAGGAGTTACGCAGTATTTT.

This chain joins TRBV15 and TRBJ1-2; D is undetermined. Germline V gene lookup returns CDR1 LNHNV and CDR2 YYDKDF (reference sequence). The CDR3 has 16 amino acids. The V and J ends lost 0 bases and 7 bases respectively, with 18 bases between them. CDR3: CATSRDPGGSSGGYTF. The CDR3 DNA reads TGTGCCACCAGCAGAGATCCGGGAGGGTCAAGTGGTGGCTACACCTTC.

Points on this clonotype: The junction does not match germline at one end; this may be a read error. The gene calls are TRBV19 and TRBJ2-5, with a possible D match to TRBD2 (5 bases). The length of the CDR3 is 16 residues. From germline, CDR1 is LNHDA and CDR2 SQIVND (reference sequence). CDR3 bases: TGTGCCAGTAGTCCTTCCCGGGGTGGGTACCAAAAGACCCAGTACTTC. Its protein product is CASSPSRGGYQKTQYF.

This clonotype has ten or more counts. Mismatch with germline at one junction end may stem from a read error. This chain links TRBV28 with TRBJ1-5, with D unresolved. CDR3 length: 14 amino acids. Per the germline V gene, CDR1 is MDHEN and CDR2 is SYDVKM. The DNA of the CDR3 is TGTGCCAGCAGAGACCCTTATAGCTATCAGCCCCAGCATTTT. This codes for CASRDPYSYQPQHF.

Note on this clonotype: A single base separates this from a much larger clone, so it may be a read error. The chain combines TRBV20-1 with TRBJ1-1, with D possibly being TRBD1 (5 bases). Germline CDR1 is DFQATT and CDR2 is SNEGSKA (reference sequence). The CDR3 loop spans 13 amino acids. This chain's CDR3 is CSARVEGNTGAFF. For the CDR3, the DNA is TGCAGTGCTAGAGTCGAGGGGAACACTGGAGCTTTCTTT.

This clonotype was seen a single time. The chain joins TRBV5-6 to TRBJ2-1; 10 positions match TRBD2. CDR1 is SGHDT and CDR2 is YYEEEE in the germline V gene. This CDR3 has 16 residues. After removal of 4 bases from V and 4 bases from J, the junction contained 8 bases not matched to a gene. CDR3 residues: CASSTLTSGIYNEQFF. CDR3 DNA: TGTGCCAGCAGCACCTTAACTAGCGGGATTTACAATGAGCAGTTCTTC.

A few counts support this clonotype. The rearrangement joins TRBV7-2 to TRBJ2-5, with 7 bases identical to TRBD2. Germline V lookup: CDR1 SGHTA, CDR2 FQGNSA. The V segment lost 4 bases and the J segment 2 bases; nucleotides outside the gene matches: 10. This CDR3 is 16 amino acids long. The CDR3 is CASSSRTPSGQETQYF. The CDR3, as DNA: TGTGCCAGCAGCTCCAGGACCCCTAGCGGACAAGAGACCCAGTACTTC.

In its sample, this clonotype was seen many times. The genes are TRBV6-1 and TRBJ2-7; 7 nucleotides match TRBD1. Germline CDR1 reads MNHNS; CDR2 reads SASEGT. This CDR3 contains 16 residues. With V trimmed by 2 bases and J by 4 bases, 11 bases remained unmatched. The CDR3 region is CASSEMETGIPYEQYF. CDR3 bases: TGTGCCAGCAGTGAAATGGAGACAGGGATACCATACGAGCAGTACTTC.

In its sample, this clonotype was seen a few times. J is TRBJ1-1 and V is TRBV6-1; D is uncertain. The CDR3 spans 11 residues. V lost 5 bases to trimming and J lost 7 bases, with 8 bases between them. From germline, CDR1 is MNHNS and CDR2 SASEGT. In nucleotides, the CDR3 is TGTGCCAGCAGTTCCAGACTTGAAGCTTTCTTT. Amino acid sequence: CASSSRLEAFF.

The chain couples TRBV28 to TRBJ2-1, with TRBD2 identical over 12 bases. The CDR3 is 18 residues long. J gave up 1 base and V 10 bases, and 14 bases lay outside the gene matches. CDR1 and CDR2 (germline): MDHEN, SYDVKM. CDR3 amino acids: CATATSGRKRGSYNEQFF. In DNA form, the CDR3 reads TGTGCCACCGCGACTAGCGGGAGAAAGAGGGGGTCCTACAATGAGCAGTTCTTC.

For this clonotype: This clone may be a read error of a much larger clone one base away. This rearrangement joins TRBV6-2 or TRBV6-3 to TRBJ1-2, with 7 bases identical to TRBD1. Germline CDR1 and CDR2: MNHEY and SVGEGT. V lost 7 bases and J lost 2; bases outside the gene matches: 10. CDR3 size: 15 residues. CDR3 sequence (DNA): TGTGCCAGCAATCGCCACAGGGGAAAAAACTATGGCTACACCTTC. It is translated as CASNRHRGKNYGYTF.

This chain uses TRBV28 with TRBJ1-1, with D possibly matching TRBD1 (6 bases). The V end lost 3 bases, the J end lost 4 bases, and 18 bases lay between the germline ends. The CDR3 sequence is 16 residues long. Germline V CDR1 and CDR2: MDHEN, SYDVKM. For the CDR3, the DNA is TGTGCCAGCAGTTTGGACCTTAGGAAAGGGGGCACTGAAGCTTTCTTT. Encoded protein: CASSLDLRKGGTEAFF. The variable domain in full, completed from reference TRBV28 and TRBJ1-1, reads DVKVTQSSRYLVKRTGEKVFLECVQDMDHENMFWYRQDPGLGLRLIYFSYDVKMKEKGDIPEGYSVSREKKERFSLILESASTNQTSMYLCASSLDLRKGGTEAFFGQGTRLTVV.

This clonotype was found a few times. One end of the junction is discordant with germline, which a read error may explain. The CDR3 nucleotides are TGTGCCAGCAGCCAAGATGTAAGAGACAGGGGGATCTTC. This codes for CASSQDVRDRGIF. The chain couples TRBV3-1 to TRBJ1-2, with 9 bases that match TRBD1. The CDR3 sequence is 13 residues long. The V gene's germline CDR1 is LGHDT and CDR2 YNNKEL (reference sequence).